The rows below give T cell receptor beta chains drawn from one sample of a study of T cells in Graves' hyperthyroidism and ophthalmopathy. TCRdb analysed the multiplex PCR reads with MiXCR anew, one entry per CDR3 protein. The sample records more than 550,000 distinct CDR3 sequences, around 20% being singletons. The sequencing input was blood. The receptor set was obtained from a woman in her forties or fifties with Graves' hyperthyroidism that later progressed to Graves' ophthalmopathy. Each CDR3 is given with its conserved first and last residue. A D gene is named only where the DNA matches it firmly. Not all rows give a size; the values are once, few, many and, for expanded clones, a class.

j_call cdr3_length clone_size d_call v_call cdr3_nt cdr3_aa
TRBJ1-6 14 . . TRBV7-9 TGTGCCAGCAGCTCGAGTACAGAAGAGATCACCCTCCACTTT CASSSSTEEITLHF
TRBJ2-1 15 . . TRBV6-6 TGTGCCAGCAGTTACGCAGCGCAACATGGGAATGAGCAGTTCTTC CASSYAAQHGNEQFF
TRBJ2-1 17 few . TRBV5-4 TGTGCCAGCAGCTTGTGGGTGACGGGGGCCCCTATAAATGAGCAGTTCTTC CASSLWVTGAPINEQFF
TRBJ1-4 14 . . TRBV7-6 TGTGCCAGCACCCCCCTAGTTATTGATGAAAAACTGTTTTTT CASTPLVIDEKLFF
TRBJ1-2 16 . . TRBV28 TGTGCCAGCAGTTTATCCCCGGGTCCAGAAGGCTATGGCTACACCTTC CASSLSPGPEGYGYTF
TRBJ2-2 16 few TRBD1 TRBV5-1 TGCGCCAGCAGCCCGGGACAGGGGGTTGACACCGGGGAGCTGTTTTTT CASSPGQGVDTGELFF
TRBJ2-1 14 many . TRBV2 TGTGCCAGCATTGGGGCGAGGACTGCGAATGAGCAGTTCTTC CASIGARTANEQFF
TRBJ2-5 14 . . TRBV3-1 TGTGCCAGCAGTCGCGCCGGACTCCAAGAGACCCAGTACTTC CASSRAGLQETQYF
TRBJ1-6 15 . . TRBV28 TGTGCCAGCACCCAACCCGGGGAGGGTAATTCACCCCTCCACTTT CASTQPGEGNSPLHF
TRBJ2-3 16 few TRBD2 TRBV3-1 TGTGCCAGCAGCCCACTAGCGGGGACAAGCGCAGATACGCAGTATTTT CASSPLAGTSADTQYF
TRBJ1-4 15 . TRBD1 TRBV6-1 TGTGCCAGCAGTCCCAGGGACAGATCGGCTGAAAAACTGTTTTTT CASSPRDRSAEKLFF
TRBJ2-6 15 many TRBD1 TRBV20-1 TGCAGTGCTAGTGCGACAGGGCTAGGGGCCAACGTCCTGACTTTC CSASATGLGANVLTF
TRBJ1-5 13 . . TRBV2 TGTGCCAGCAGTGAACGTCGGGTTCAGCCCCAGCATTTT CASSERRVQPQHF
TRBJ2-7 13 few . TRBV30 TGTGCCGGTCTTGAGGGGAGGACCTACGAGCAGTACTTC CAGLEGRTYEQYF
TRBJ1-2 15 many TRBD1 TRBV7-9 TGTGCCAGCAGCTTGGGCCAGGGGGAGAACTATGGCTACACCTTC CASSLGQGENYGYTF
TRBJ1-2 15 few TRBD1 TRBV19 TGTGCCAGTCGAATCCGGGACAGGTCCGAGGATGGCTACACCTTC CASRIRDRSEDGYTF
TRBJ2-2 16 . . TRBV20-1 TGCAGTGCTAGACCTACCGGACGGCGGTGGGGCGGGGAGCTGTTTTTT CSARPTGRRWGGELFF
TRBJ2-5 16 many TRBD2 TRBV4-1 TGCGCCAGCAGCTACCTTAGCGGGGGGCCCCAAGAGACCCAGTACTTC CASSYLSGGPQETQYF
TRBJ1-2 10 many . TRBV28 TGTGCCAGCAGTGATTATGGCTACACCTTC CASSDYGYTF
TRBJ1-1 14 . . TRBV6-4 TGTGCCAGCAGTGAAGACACATCGAGCACTGAAGCTTTCTTT CASSEDTSSTEAFF
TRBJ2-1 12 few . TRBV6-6 TGTGCCAGCAGTTACGTGGGCCATGAGCAGTTCTTC CASSYVGHEQFF
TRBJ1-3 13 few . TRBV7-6 TGTGCCAGCAGGGGCCCCTGGGGAAACACCATATATTTT CASRGPWGNTIYF